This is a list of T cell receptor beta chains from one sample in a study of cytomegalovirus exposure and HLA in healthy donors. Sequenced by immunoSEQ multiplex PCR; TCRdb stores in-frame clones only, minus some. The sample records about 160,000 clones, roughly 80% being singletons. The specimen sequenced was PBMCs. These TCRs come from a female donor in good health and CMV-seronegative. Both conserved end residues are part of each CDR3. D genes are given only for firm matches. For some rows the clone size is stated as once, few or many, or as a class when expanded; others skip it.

CASSTREGQWAAEAFF,TGTGCCAGCTCCACTCGGGAGGGCCAATGGGCCGCTGAAGCTTTCTTT,NA,few,TRBV7-2,TRBJ1-1
CASSLGAASTDTQYF,TGTGCCAGCAGTTTAGGTGCGGCTAGCACAGATACGCAGTATTTT,NA,NA,TRBV27,TRBJ2-3
CASSPGTSGSLFYEQYF,TGCGCCAGCAGCCCAGGGACTAGCGGGAGCCTGTTTTACGAGCAGTACTTC,TRBD2,NA,TRBV5-1,TRBJ2-7
CASSVVGGAEGYTF,TGTGCCAGCAGCGTGGTAGGGGGCGCGGAAGGCTACACCTTC,TRBD1,NA,TRBV9,TRBJ1-2
CASSPIQGAGTGELFF,TGTGCCAGCTCACCAATTCAGGGGGCCGGCACCGGGGAGCTGTTTTTT,TRBD1,NA,TRBV18,TRBJ2-2
CASSPPGQGANSPLHF,TGTGCCAGCAGCCCGCCGGGACAGGGGGCGAATTCACCCCTCCACTTT,TRBD1,NA,TRBV9,TRBJ1-6
CASSVGTGPTYEQYF,TGTGCCAGCAGCGTAGGGACAGGGCCCACCTACGAGCAGTACTTC,TRBD1,NA,TRBV9,TRBJ2-7
CASSPLISRDRGSYGYTF,TGTGCCAGCAGCCCTCTCATATCCCGGGACAGGGGATCCTATGGCTACACCTTC,TRBD1,NA,TRBV7-9,TRBJ1-2
CASSPLRGQHYEQYF,TGTGCCAGCAGTCCCTTACGGGGACAGCACTACGAGCAGTACTTC,TRBD1,NA,TRBV6-6,TRBJ2-7
CASSLVPRRGSYNEQFF,TGTGCCAGCAGCTTGGTCCCCCGAAGGGGGTCCTACAATGAGCAGTTCTTC,NA,NA,TRBV5-4,TRBJ2-1
CASRLGQGFSYEQYF,TGTGCCAGCAGGCTGGGACAGGGGTTCTCCTACGAGCAGTACTTC,TRBD1,NA,TRBV2,TRBJ2-7
CAIRRDSSTNEKLFF,TGTGCCATCCGACGGGACAGCTCAACTAATGAAAAACTGTTTTTT,TRBD1,few,TRBV10-3,TRBJ1-4
CAWVPSGRRTGETQYF,TGTGCCTGGGTACCTAGCGGGAGGAGGACGGGAGAGACCCAGTACTTC,TRBD2,NA,TRBV30,TRBJ2-5
CASSSRQGNTEELFF,TGTGCCAGCAGCTCAAGACAGGGGAATACGGAGGAGCTGTTTTTT,TRBD1,NA,TRBV7-3,TRBJ2-2
CASSRTSGGPNTGELFF,TGTGCCAGCAGCCGGACTAGCGGGGGGCCGAACACCGGGGAGCTGTTTTTT,TRBD2,few,TRBV7-3,TRBJ2-2
CSAAPSGGNNEKLFF,TGCAGCGCTGCCCCTTCAGGGGGCAATAATGAAAAACTGTTTTTT,TRBD1,NA,TRBV29-1,TRBJ1-4
CASSTQAGAGEQYF,TGTGCCAGCAGCACCCAAGCGGGAGCGGGCGAGCAGTACTTC,TRBD2,few,TRBV9,TRBJ2-7
CASSPSYQETQYF,TGTGCCAGCAGCCCTAGTTACCAAGAGACCCAGTACTTC,NA,once,TRBV11-3,TRBJ2-5
CASSRDNTYEQYF,TGTGCCAGCAGTCGGGACAACACCTACGAGCAGTACTTC,NA,few,TRBV7-9,TRBJ2-7
CAWRIQSSMNTEAFF,TGTGCCTGGAGAATCCAATCAAGCATGAACACTGAAGCTTTCTTT,NA,NA,TRBV30,TRBJ1-1
CSAGTSTTGELFF,TGCAGCGCCGGGACTAGTACGACCGGGGAGCTGTTTTTT,TRBD2,NA,TRBV29-1,TRBJ2-2
CASSKQGARGNTIYF,TGTGCCAGCAGTAAACAGGGGGCTCGTGGAAACACCATATATTTT,TRBD1,once,TRBV6-1,TRBJ1-3
CATSRDGLAGAGEQFF,TGTGCCACCAGCAGAGATGGACTAGCGGGGGCGGGTGAGCAGTTCTTC,TRBD2,NA,TRBV15,TRBJ2-1
CASSLAAGFYGYTF,TGTGCCAGCAGTTTAGCGGCGGGGTTTTATGGCTACACCTTC,NA,NA,TRBV27,TRBJ1-2
CASTESYQPQHF,TGTGCCAGTACGGAGTCGTATCAGCCCCAGCATTTT,NA,NA,TRBV19,TRBJ1-5
CASSPGRGARDNEKLFF,TGTGCCAGCAGCCCCGGGAGGGGGGCTCGGGATAATGAAAAACTGTTTTTT,NA,NA,TRBV5-8,TRBJ1-4
CASSMGPGLAGIEQFF,TGTGCCAGTAGTATGGGGCCGGGACTAGCGGGAATTGAGCAGTTCTTC,TRBD2,few,TRBV19,TRBJ2-1
CASSEPRGSYEQYF,TGTGCCAGCAGTGAACCCAGGGGCTCCTACGAGCAGTACTTC,NA,NA,TRBV6-1,TRBJ2-7